The source of this T cell receptor (beta chain) is a study of T cell repertoires in cytomegalovirus infection (dated by TCRdb to between 2018 and 2021). Regarding the complete study: Recently identified HLA-C-restricted CMV epitopes, whose presentation resists viral immunomodulation, were targeted by peptide stimulations together with well-studied HLA-B-restricted epitopes. Donor HLA type was relevant to the analysis, because carriage of CMV infection together with the matching HLA type was indicated by public TCR beta signatures.

Overall results and qualifications from the work: In the ex vivo response, HLA-C-restricted CMV-specific TCR beta clonotypes were dominant, and in two of eight donors the single most frequent clonotype came from this HLA-C-restricted group. Cumulative frequency of public TCR beta family members discriminated carriers of CMV infection plus the relevant HLA type in this cohort and an independent approximately 340-donor cohort.

Read against the paper, the sample's treatment or condition label means: in vitro stimulation with specific CMV peptide epitopes to enrich CMV-specific T cells. This clonotype was seen a few times. Its recognized antigen is unknown. Per-base qualities were not stored, and no clone one base away is much larger. Per the germline V gene, SGDLS is the CDR1 and YYNGEE is the CDR2. The CDR3 spans 13 residues, from the cysteine through the phenylalanine. Left in the record is the CDR3 DNA by itself, 39 bases read in frame from the first base. V sheds 4 bases and J sheds 0 bases, leaving 7 bases between their ends. Sequencing was performed on an Illumina HiSeq 1500. TCRdb handled the public reads itself, with Q25 trimming in fastp and clone calling in MiXCR, and kept productive beta chains. Every entry covers one CDR3 protein and lists the most common genes and DNA from its rows. The sample table shows about 770,000 distinct CDR3 sequences, and roughly 28% are seen once. The ten largest clonotypes hold roughly 13% of the sample.

Recombination connected TRBV9 to TRBJ1-1; the D gene remains uncertain. Sequenced material: cultured CD8+ T cells from PBMCs, taken from culture after CMV antigen stimulation. The receptor comes from a human donor in good health (CMV status not recorded). Some clones in this sample may be carry-over from other donors' samples. The CDR3 sequence is CASSNYLNTEAFF. The DNA sequence is TGTGCCAGCAGCAACTATTTGAACACTGAAGCTTTCTTT. The CDR3, completed at both ends by the reference TRBV9 and TRBJ1-1 genes, gives the full variable domain DSGVTQTPKHLITATGQRVTLRCSPRSGDLSVYWYQQSLDQGLQFLIQYYNGEERAKGNILERFSAQQFPDLHSELNLSSLELGDSALYFCASSNYLNTEAFFGQGTRLTVV.